The 28 T cell receptor beta chains presented below share a single source sample, sequenced in a study of T-cell memory formation after mild COVID-19. Using its own MiXCR run on the 5' RACE reads, TCRdb lists one record per CDR3 protein. The sample has 190,000 or so distinct CDR3 sequences; roughly a fifth are singletons. Sample: PBMCs or a T cell subset sorted from them (not recorded which). Every receptor here comes from an adult woman who had mild COVID-19 (a few samples of this study predate the infection). Cell type and time point are not known.

This clonotype was seen a few times. The genes are TRBV21-1 and TRBJ2-3; TRBD1 is taken as the D call from the table, unchecked against the DNA. TRBV21-1 is annotated as a pseudogene. The CDR3 extends over 17 amino acids. In DNA, the CDR3 is TGTGCCAGCAGCGCCCGGGGGGGGGCCACCCCCACAGATACGCAGTATTTT. It encodes CASSARGGATPTDTQYF.

This clonotype was recorded at least ten times. The chain has TRBV6-1 and TRBJ1-1; D gene unclear. CDR1 and CDR2 (germline): MNHNS, SASEGT. The CDR3 sequence is 13 residues long. V was pared by 1 base and J by 0 bases, with 3 bases between. The CDR3 spells CASSEEVNTEAFF. The DNA for the CDR3 is TGTGCCAGCAGTGAAGAGGTGAACACTGAAGCTTTCTTT.

The chain carries TRBV12-3 or TRBV12-4 and TRBJ1-2; 9 nucleotides match TRBD1. V dropped 5 bases and J dropped 8; count of bases not matched to a gene: 6. The CDR3 has 13 residues. Here the CDR3 DNA reads TGTGCCAGCAGTCCGGGACAGGGTGACGGCTACACCTTC. This gives the protein CASSPGQGDGYTF.

This clonotype was counted a few times. The V gene is TRBV12-3 or TRBV12-4, the J gene TRBJ1-2, with no clear D. The V gene lost 3 bases and the J gene lost 5 bases, with 10 bases spanning the gap. CDR3 length: 13 residues. The DNA for the CDR3 is TGTGCCAGCAGTTTTGCGGACGATTATGGCTACACCTTC. Translated, it gives CASSFADDYGYTF.

The chain combines TRBV24-1 with TRBJ2-1, with TRBD2 matching 12 bases. Germline V lookup: CDR1 KGHDR, CDR2 SFDVKD. CDR3 length equals 16 residues. Unmatched junction bases numbered 7, after V lost 6 bases and J lost 5 bases. The CDR3 nucleotides are TGTGCCACCAGTCGTCTAGCGGGAGGGTCGAACAATGAGCAGTTCTTC. It yields the protein CATSRLAGGSNNEQFF.

In this sample, this clonotype turned up a few times. The chain couples TRBV5-6 to TRBJ1-1; tentative D call: TRBD1 (5 bases). The CDR3 is made up of 14 amino acids. Germline-derived CDR1 and CDR2 are SGHDT and YYEEEE. The V and J ends lost 0 bases and 1 base respectively, with 7 bases between them. This CDR3 is CASSLGQPNTEAFF. Here the CDR3 DNA reads TGTGCCAGCAGCTTGGGACAGCCGAACACTGAAGCTTTCTTT.

The CDR3 bases are TGTGCCAGCAGCTTGGTCCCCCACGAGCAGTACTTC. Its translation: CASSLVPHEQYF. The chain joins TRBV7-6 to TRBJ2-7; D is unresolved. V was cut by 3 bases and J by 5 bases, with 8 bases left in between. In germline, CDR1 is SGHVS, CDR2 FNYEAQ. The CDR3 runs to 12 residues.

This clonotype was counted once. The chain combines TRBV15 with TRBJ1-1, with D tentatively TRBD1 (5 bases). Trimming took 0 bases from V and 3 from J, leaving 14 bases between them. The CDR3 is made up of 16 amino acids. CDR1 and CDR2 from the germline V gene are LNHNV and YYDKDF (reference sequence). This CDR3 reads CATSRESWGGHTEAFF. The CDR3 DNA reads as TGTGCCACCAGCAGAGAAAGTTGGGGGGGTCACACTGAAGCTTTCTTT. Combining the CDR3 with reference TRBV15 and TRBJ1-1 gives the whole variable domain DAMVIQNPRYQVTQFGKPVTLSCSQTLNHNVMYWYQQKSSQAPKLLFHYYDKDFNNEADTPDNFQSRRPNTSFCFLDIRSPGLGDTAMYLCATSRESWGGHTEAFFGQGTRLTVV.

This clonotype was seen a few times. The V call is TRBV27, the J call TRBJ2-1, with 14 positions matching TRBD2. This CDR3 is 15 amino acids long. CDR1 and CDR2 from the germline V gene are MNHEY and SMNVEV (reference sequence). After removal of 2 bases from V and 13 bases from J, the junction contained 7 bases not matched to a gene. CDR3 in DNA: TGTGCCAGCAGTTTAGGGACTAGCGGGGGACCCATCCAGTTCTTC. Protein product: CASSLGTSGGPIQFF.

The CDR3 DNA sequence: TGCGCCAGCAGCACCGGGACTTCGGACAATGAGCAGTTCTTC. Translation gives CASSTGTSDNEQFF. The chain joins TRBV5-1 to TRBJ2-1; perhaps TRBD2 as D (6 bases). Germline loops: CDR1 SGHRS, CDR2 YFSETQ. This CDR3 has 14 amino acids. V dropped 4 bases and J dropped 5 bases, with 13 bases sitting between them.

This clonotype was seen just once. This chain uses TRBV7-3 with TRBJ2-1, with TRBD2 matching over 7 bases. The CDR3 consists of 14 residues. The junction had 6 bases not matched to a gene; V was cut back by 10 bases and J by 0 bases. Germline V gene lookup returns CDR1 SGHTA and CDR2 FQGTGA. The CDR3 reads CATSERGSYNEQFF. The CDR3 DNA follows: TGTGCCACCTCTGAGCGGGGCTCCTACAATGAGCAGTTCTTC.

This chain uses TRBV11-2 with TRBJ2-3, with 8 nucleotides matching TRBD2. The germline CDR1 and CDR2 sequences are SGHAT and FQNNGV. CDR3 length: 13 residues. V shed 5 bases, J shed 9 bases, and the junction held 7 bases outside the gene matches. CDR3 loop: CASSGTRQDTQYF. CDR3 nucleotides: TGTGCCAGCAGCGGGACTAGACAGGACACGCAGTATTTT. The whole variable domain, filled in from reference TRBV11-2 and TRBJ2-3, reads EAGVAQSPRYKIIEKRQSVAFWCNPISGHATLYWYQQILGQGPKLLIQFQNNGVVDDSQLPKDRFSAERLKGVDSTLKIQPAKLEDSAVYLCASSGTRQDTQYFGPGTRLTVL.

This chain uses TRBV6-5 with TRBJ1-2, with D perhaps TRBD1 (5 bases). Germline-derived CDR1 and CDR2 are MNHEY and SVGAGI. The CDR3 length is 14 residues. V was clipped by 0 bases and J by 4 bases, with 9 bases between them. This CDR3 is CASSYSGPIYGYTF. The CDR3 bases are TGTGCCAGCAGTTACTCGGGACCGATCTATGGCTACACCTTC.

The chain carries TRBV20-1 and TRBJ2-5; D tentatively fits TRBD1 or TRBD2 (5 bases each). V dropped 4 bases and J dropped 2 bases, with 14 bases sitting between them. Germline assignment: CDR1 DFQATT and CDR2 SNEGSKA (reference sequence). The CDR3 has 14 amino acids. The CDR3 spells CSAKPGRLQETQYF. The CDR3 nucleotides are TGCAGTGCTAAGCCGGGACGCCTACAAGAGACCCAGTACTTC.

This chain uses TRBV6-5 with TRBJ2-2; possibly TRBD1 for D (6 bases). Between the trimmed V and J ends, which lost 7 bases and 2 bases, there was a span of 20 bases. The CDR3 runs 17 residues. CDR1 MNHEY and CDR2 SVGAGI come from the germline V gene. The CDR3, as DNA: TGTGCCAGCAACTTCGCCCCAACAGGGTATAACACCGGGGAGCTGTTTTTT. This translates into CASNFAPTGYNTGELFF.

V usage is TRBV13 and J usage is TRBJ1-2, with 9 bases fitting TRBD1. This CDR3 has 14 amino acids. V shed 5 bases, J shed 4 bases, and the junction held 5 bases outside the gene matches. Germline loops: CDR1 PRHDT, CDR2 FYEKMQ (reference sequence). CDR3 amino acids: CASSTRTGAYGYTF. CDR3 DNA: TGTGCCAGCAGCACCCGGACAGGGGCCTATGGCTACACCTTC.

This clonotype has only one observation. V gene TRBV28 combines with J gene TRBJ1-6; D is uncertain. The CDR3 loop spans 15 amino acids. Germline loops: CDR1 MDHEN, CDR2 SYDVKM. Trimming took 3 bases from V and 3 from J, leaving 9 bases between them. CDR3 coding DNA: TGTGCCAGCAGTTTCTTGCCCAGCTATAATTCACCCCTCCACTTT. Its protein is CASSFLPSYNSPLHF.

This clonotype was seen a few times. The chain links TRBV20-1 to TRBJ2-1; no definite D call. Deletions cut 0 bases from V and 14 bases from J, with 17 bases between. The germline gives CDR1 DFQATT, CDR2 SNEGSKA (reference sequence). CDR3 length: 13 amino acids. Here the CDR3 reads CSARDLRAPREFF. CDR3 nucleotide sequence: TGCAGTGCTAGAGATCTTCGGGCGCCTAGGGAGTTCTTC.

V gene TRBV18 combines with J gene TRBJ1-2; D may be TRBD1 (5 bases). V lost 4 bases and J 1 base, leaving 16 bases between the germline ends. The CDR3 is made up of 16 amino acids. The germline V gene has CDR1 KGHSH and CDR2 LQKENI. CDR3 DNA: TGTGCCAGCTCACTTAACTACCGGGACGGTAACTATGGCTACACCTTC. This sequence encodes CASSLNYRDGNYGYTF.

CDR3 loop: CASSHRDRGAYEQYF. In DNA, the CDR3 is TGTGCCAGCAGCCACCGGGACAGGGGCGCCTACGAGCAGTACTTC. The chain joins TRBV7-2 to TRBJ2-7, with 10 bases fitting TRBD1. The CDR3 spans 15 residues. From germline, CDR1 is SGHTA and CDR2 FQGNSA. Unmatched junction bases numbered 6, after V lost 5 bases and J lost 2 bases.

J is TRBJ1-1 and V is TRBV6-5; TRBD1 agrees at 9 bases. J was trimmed by 3 bases and V by 5 bases; bases with no gene match: 4. The CDR3 has 14 residues. In germline, CDR1 is MNHEY, CDR2 SVGAGI. The CDR3 sequence is CASSGDRADTEAFF. The CDR3 DNA reads TGTGCCAGCAGTGGGGACAGGGCTGACACTGAAGCTTTCTTT.

This clonotype appeared a few times. The chain links TRBV30 to TRBJ2-1; the D gene is possibly TRBD2 (5 bases). This CDR3 comprises 13 residues. Looked up from germline, CDR1 is GTSNPN and CDR2 is SVGIG (reference sequence). V lost 5 bases, J lost 2 bases, and 10 bases lay in between. The CDR3 nucleotides are TGTGCCTGGGCTTCGGGGACCTACAATGAGCAGTTCTTC. As protein: CAWASGTYNEQFF.

In nucleotides, the CDR3 is TGCGCCAGCAGCCCTCGCTCGCGGGAGACGGAGACCCAGTACTTC. It encodes CASSPRSRETETQYF. This sequence joins TRBV4-3 and TRBJ2-5, with 7 bases matching TRBD2. The CDR3 is 15 amino acids. The germline gives CDR1 LGHNA, CDR2 YSLEER. Trimming removed 4 bases from V and 5 bases from J; junction bases left unmatched: 10.

The sample holds a few counts of this clonotype. The chain employs TRBV5-6 and TRBJ2-1; TRBD2 matches at 10 bases. This CDR3 is 16 amino acids long. Germline CDR1 reads SGHDT; CDR2 reads YYEEEE. With V trimmed by 4 bases and J by 1 base, 5 bases remained unmatched. In DNA form, the CDR3 reads TGTGCCAGCAGCCTACTAGCGGGACTTTCCTACAATGAGCAGTTCTTC. This gives the protein CASSLLAGLSYNEQFF.

This chain links TRBV27 with TRBJ1-1; D not resolved. CDR1 and CDR2 (germline): MNHEY, SMNVEV (reference sequence). V lost 8 bases and J 5 bases, leaving 15 bases between the germline ends. The CDR3 contains 13 residues. DNA for the CDR3: TGTGCCAGCCAAAGGCCTGGTTGGACTGAAGCTTTCTTT. Protein: CASQRPGWTEAFF.

The rearrangement links TRBV3-1 to TRBJ2-2; 14 bases line up with TRBD2. Looked up from germline, CDR1 is LGHDT and CDR2 is YNNKEL (reference sequence). The V segment lost 4 bases and the J segment 0 bases; nucleotides outside the gene matches: 7. The CDR3 has 19 amino acids. The CDR3 loop reads CASSREPGLAGANTGELFF. CDR3 nucleotides: TGTGCCAGCAGCCGTGAGCCGGGACTAGCGGGAGCGAACACCGGGGAGCTGTTTTTT.

The V gene is TRBV6-5, the J gene TRBJ1-1; D not resolved. Trimming left V 6 bases short and J 2 bases short, with 16 bases between. CDR3 length: 15 residues. CDR1 is MNHEY and CDR2 is SVGAGI in the germline V gene. This chain's CDR3 is CASSHYGRGNTEAFF. The CDR3 coding sequence is TGTGCCAGCAGCCATTACGGACGGGGTAACACTGAAGCTTTCTTT.

V gene TRBV6-1 combines with J gene TRBJ1-1; 7 nucleotides align to TRBD1. This CDR3 region has 15 residues. J gave up 3 bases and V 1 base, and 5 bases lay outside the gene matches. Per the germline V gene, CDR1 is MNHNS and CDR2 is SASEGT. The chain's CDR3 is CASSEGEGQYTEAFF. The CDR3 DNA sequence: TGTGCCAGCAGTGAAGGGGAGGGACAGTACACTGAAGCTTTCTTT.